What follows are 19 T cell receptor beta chains derived from one specimen sequenced in a study of blood T cell repertoires in COVID-19. Some clones are missing from TCRdb's copy, which holds only in-frame ones; the method was immunoSEQ multiplex PCR. Here the sample spans fewer than 300,000 clones, roughly four fifths being singletons. Sample: peripheral blood. The receptors stem from a person between 65 and 79 years old with COVID-19, enrolled during active disease.

The chain carries TRBV7-3 and TRBJ1-6, with D perhaps matching TRBD1 (6 bases). V was shortened by 6 bases and J by 6 bases, with 15 bases between the two germline ends. Germline values: CDR1 SGHTA, CDR2 FQGTGA. CDR3 length: 15 amino acids. This CDR3 reads CASSKQGTLNSPLHF. CDR3 sequence (DNA): TGTGCCAGCAGTAAACAGGGTACCCTTAATTCACCCCTCCACTTT.

The chain is built from TRBV6-5 and TRBJ1-4, with TRBD1 matching 7 bases. Trimming cost V 5 bases and J 8 bases; bases outside gene matches: 5. Per the germline V gene, CDR1 is MNHEY and CDR2 is SVGAGI. The CDR3 consists of 13 residues. The CDR3 is CASSHRQGEKLFF. The CDR3 nucleotides read TGTGCCAGCAGTCACCGACAGGGCGAAAAACTGTTTTTT.

This clone has a handful of counts. V gene TRBV12-3 or TRBV12-4 combines with J gene TRBJ1-1; D is unclear. The V end was cut by 3 bases, the J end by 4 bases, with 9 bases between. The CDR3 has 13 amino acids. The chain's CDR3 is CASSFGGPTEAFF. CDR3 coding DNA: TGTGCCAGCAGTTTCGGTGGGCCCACTGAAGCTTTCTTT.

The genes are TRBV7-3 and TRBJ2-5; 10 bases fit TRBD2. The CDR3 extends over 17 amino acids. The junction had 11 bases not matched to a gene; V was cut back by 2 bases and J by 5 bases. Germline V CDR1 and CDR2: SGHTA, FQGTGA. DNA of the CDR3: TGTGCCAGCAGCTTATTGGGGCTAGCGGGAGTGGGGGAGACCCAGTACTTC. This encodes CASSLLGLAGVGETQYF.

The rearrangement joins TRBV27 to TRBJ1-2; 7 positions match TRBD1. With V trimmed by 3 bases and J by 2 bases, 3 bases remained unmatched. CDR1 MNHEY and CDR2 SMNVEV come from the germline V gene (reference sequence). CDR3 length: 14 amino acids. CDR3 sequence reads: CASSLDRLNYGYTF. The CDR3, as DNA: TGTGCCAGCAGTTTGGACAGGTTGAACTATGGCTACACCTTC.

This chain links TRBV19 with TRBJ1-5, with D perhaps matching TRBD1 (6 bases). Trimming removed 6 bases at V and 3 bases at J, with 21 bases between. The V gene's germline CDR1 is LNHDA and CDR2 SQIVND (reference sequence). The CDR3 is made up of 17 amino acids. The CDR3 nucleotides are TGTGCCAGTAGCAACGCAATCGGACAGCTTACCAATCAGCCCCAGCATTTT. This gives the protein CASSNAIGQLTNQPQHF.

This clone appeared a few times. V usage is TRBV19 and J usage is TRBJ1-1, with 8 positions matching TRBD1. Germline lookup yields CDR1 LNHDA and CDR2 SQIVND (reference sequence). V dropped 5 bases and J dropped 3; count of bases not matched to a gene: 5. This CDR3 is built from 14 residues. The CDR3, as DNA: TGTGCCAGTAGTGGGGCAGGGGGCCACACTGAAGCTTTCTTT. Protein sequence: CASSGAGGHTEAFF.

The chain carries TRBV2 and TRBJ2-1; D not resolved. Germline V gene lookup returns CDR1 SNHLY and CDR2 FYNNEI. The CDR3 totals 11 residues. V shed 4 bases and J shed 7 bases, with 5 bases lying between them. The DNA for the CDR3 is TGTGCCAGCAGTGCTAAAAATGAGCAGTTCTTC. Its protein product is CASSAKNEQFF.

The V call is TRBV2, the J call TRBJ2-5; a possible D gene is TRBD1 (6 bases). The germline V gene encodes CDR1 SNHLY and CDR2 FYNNEI. V shed 6 bases and J shed 5 bases, with 28 bases lying between them. This CDR3 is built from 18 residues. Here the CDR3 reads CASSALGGSGATVETQYF. In nucleotides, the CDR3 is TGTGCCAGCAGCGCGCTAGGGGGATCAGGGGCTACAGTGGAGACCCAGTACTTC.

This clone was picked up one time. V and J are TRBV7-9 and TRBJ1-2, with D tentatively TRBD1 (5 bases). V lost 1 base and J 7 bases, leaving 10 bases between the germline ends. Germline V gene sequence: CDR1 SEHNR, CDR2 FQNEAQ (reference sequence). The CDR3 has 13 residues. The CDR3 DNA follows: TGTGCCAGCAGCTTAGGAGTGGGGCTTGGCTACACCTTC. Amino acid sequence: CASSLGVGLGYTF.

The chain carries TRBV11-2 and TRBJ1-2; 7 bases match TRBD1. The trim removed 2 bases at V and 8 bases at J, leaving 8 bases unmatched. The germline V gene has CDR1 SGHAT and CDR2 FQNNGV. The CDR3 has 14 amino acids. Written as DNA, the CDR3 is TGTGCCAGCAGCTTATCAGGGGGGACTTCAGGCTACACCTTC. This sequence encodes CASSLSGGTSGYTF.

V gene TRBV7-2 combines with J gene TRBJ1-6, with D possibly being TRBD1 (5 bases). This CDR3 region has 19 residues. The V and J ends lost 5 bases and 1 base respectively, with 21 bases between them. CDR1 is SGHTA and CDR2 is FQGNSA in the germline V gene. CDR3 nucleotides: TGTGCCAGCAGCCTCTCCGGGGGTTCAGGTTTTTCCTATAATTCACCCCTCCACTTT. Its translation: CASSLSGGSGFSYNSPLHF.

This clone was observed a single time. The chain employs TRBV25-1 and TRBJ1-1, with 10 bases identical to TRBD1. With 8 bases clipped from V and 6 bases from J, the junction kept 0 bases outside the gene matches. This CDR3 contains 11 residues. Germline V gives CDR1 MGHDK, CDR2 SYGVNS. CDR3 protein: CASGTGAEAFF. The DNA for the CDR3 is TGTGCCAGCGGGACAGGGGCTGAAGCTTTCTTT.

The chain combines TRBV13 with TRBJ1-1; tentative D call: TRBD1 (5 bases). V dropped 1 base and J dropped 5 bases, with 14 bases sitting between them. The CDR3 contains 15 residues. In germline, CDR1 is PRHDT, CDR2 FYEKMQ (reference sequence). CDR3 DNA sequence: TGTGCCAGCAGCTTAGTCGGAGGGAGGGGTACTGAAGCTTTCTTT. This encodes CASSLVGGRGTEAFF.

The chain uses TRBV3-1 (or the pseudogene TRBV3-2) and TRBJ1-5, with no clear D. V lost 3 bases and J lost 1, with 7 bases in between. The CDR3 is made up of 14 amino acids. Germline V gives CDR1 LGHDT, CDR2 YNNKEL (reference sequence). The CDR3 DNA is TGTGCCAGCAGCCACGGGATCAGCAATCAGCCCCAGCATTTT. Translation: CASSHGISNQPQHF.

This clone was seen only a few times. This chain uses TRBV7-9 with TRBJ1-4; D is unclear. V lost 1 base and J lost 0, with 9 bases in between. CDR3 length equals 16 residues. Germline CDR1 reads SEHNR; CDR2 reads FQNEAQ (reference sequence). Here the CDR3 DNA reads TGTGCCAGCAGCTTAGGGCAGGCTGCAACTAATGAAAAACTGTTTTTT. It encodes CASSLGQAATNEKLFF.

Only one count was recorded for this clone. The V gene is TRBV5-1, the J gene TRBJ2-5; 10 bases are shared with TRBD2. This CDR3 is built from 14 residues. The V gene end was trimmed by 4 bases and the J gene end by 4 bases; junction bases not matched to a gene: 4. Germline-derived CDR1 and CDR2 are SGHRS and YFSETQ. This chain's CDR3 is CASSPRLAGETQYF. CDR3 nucleotide sequence: TGCGCCAGCAGCCCTAGACTAGCGGGAGAGACCCAGTACTTC.

This sequence joins TRBV9 and TRBJ1-3; D remains ambiguous. The CDR3 contains 15 residues. Deletions cut 0 bases from V and 0 bases from J, with 7 bases between. The germline V gene has CDR1 SGDLS and CDR2 YYNGEE. The CDR3 loop is CASSVAAGSGNTIYF. CDR3 nucleotide sequence: TGTGCCAGCAGCGTAGCGGCAGGCTCTGGAAACACCATATATTTT. The variable domain in full, completed from reference TRBV9 and TRBJ1-3, reads DSGVTQTPKHLITATGQRVTLRCSPRSGDLSVYWYQQSLDQGLQFLIQYYNGEERAKGNILERFSAQQFPDLHSELNLSSLELGDSALYFCASSVAAGSGNTIYFGEGSWLTVV.

The chain combines TRBV5-4 with TRBJ2-7; 7 bases line up with TRBD1. Germline V CDR1 and CDR2: SGHNT, YYREEE (reference sequence). The CDR3 extends over 13 amino acids. V lost 5 bases to trimming and J lost 4 bases; unmatched junction nucleotides: 6. DNA for the CDR3: TGTGCCAGCAGTTCCGGGACAGTATACGAGCAGTACTTC. Amino acids: CASSSGTVYEQYF. The complete variable domain, with remaining parts taken from reference TRBV5-4 and TRBJ2-7, reads ETGVTQSPTHLIKTRGQQVTLRCSSQSGHNTVSWYQQALGQGPQFIFQYYREEENGRGNFPPRFSGLQFPNYSSELNVNALELDDSALYLCASSSGTVYEQYFGPGTRLTVT.